This T cell receptor (beta chain) was sequenced in a study of T cell changes during pregnancy in multiple sclerosis. This clone showed up just once. The assay was immunoSEQ multiplex PCR, and TCRdb's table has in-frame clones only and misses some. The table lists tens of thousands of clones, approximately 91% of them singletons, with roughly 0.47% in the top ten. Germline CDR1 SEHNR, CDR2 FQNEAQ (reference sequence). The V end lost 6 bases, the J end lost 9 bases, and 9 bases lay between the germline ends. This CDR3 contains 11 residues. The clonotype was recovered from a female donor with multiple sclerosis, enrolled in a pregnancy study. The chain carries TRBV7-9 and TRBJ2-1, with D unresolved. The material was CD4+ T cells from peripheral blood mononuclear cells, obtained in the third trimester of pregnancy. The CDR3 region is CASSRGGEQFF. CDR3 in DNA: TGTGCCAGCAGTCGAGGCGGTGAGCAGTTCTTC.